A selection of T cell receptor beta chains follows, all from one sample in a study of T cell responses to AZD1222 COVID-19 vaccine. The assay was immunoSEQ multiplex PCR, and TCRdb's table has in-frame clones only and misses some. The sample yields about 77,000 clones, 92% seen once. The material was peripheral blood, obtained 28 days after the second AZD1222 dose. All receptors derive from an adult who received the AZD1222 COVID-19 vaccine. CDR3s include the opening cysteine and the closing phenylalanine or tryptophan. Fields, in order: CDR3 protein, CDR3 DNA, D gene, V gene, clone size, J gene. D genes are given only for firm matches. For some rows the clone size is stated as once, few or many, or as a class when expanded; others skip it.

cdr3_aa: CASSLAGNTIYF; cdr3_nt: TGTGCCAGCAGCTTAGCCGGAAACACCATATATTTT; d_call: .; v_call: TRBV11-2; clone_size: once; j_call: TRBJ1-3
cdr3_aa: CATSASGSAAKNIQYF; cdr3_nt: TGTGCCACCAGCGCTAGCGGTTCCGCGGCCAAAAACATTCAGTACTTC; d_call: TRBD2; v_call: TRBV15; clone_size: .; j_call: TRBJ2-4
cdr3_aa: CASRAGGHNEQFF; cdr3_nt: TGTGCCAGCAGAGCGGGAGGTCACAATGAGCAGTTCTTC; d_call: TRBD2; v_call: TRBV14; clone_size: .; j_call: TRBJ2-1
cdr3_aa: CASSLERVGAEAFF; cdr3_nt: TGTGCCAGCAGCTTGGAACGGGTTGGAGCTGAAGCTTTCTTT; d_call: .; v_call: TRBV5-4; clone_size: .; j_call: TRBJ1-1
cdr3_aa: CASSQDGAGAENTEAFF; cdr3_nt: TGCGCCAGCAGCCAAGATGGGGCGGGGGCGGAGAACACTGAAGCTTTCTTT; d_call: .; v_call: TRBV4-3; clone_size: once; j_call: TRBJ1-1
cdr3_aa: CASKSERPGTGAGEQYF; cdr3_nt: TGCGCCAGCAAGAGCGAAAGGCCGGGGACAGGGGCTGGCGAGCAGTACTTC; d_call: TRBD1; v_call: TRBV5-1; clone_size: .; j_call: TRBJ2-7
cdr3_aa: CASSGTGGETGANVLTF; cdr3_nt: TGTGCCAGCAGTGGGACAGGGGGCGAAACTGGGGCCAACGTCCTGACTTTC; d_call: TRBD1; v_call: TRBV28; clone_size: once; j_call: TRBJ2-6
cdr3_aa: CASSQPGHAKQFF; cdr3_nt: TGTGCCAGCAGCCAACCTGGGCACGCGAAGCAGTTCTTC; d_call: .; v_call: TRBV16; clone_size: .; j_call: TRBJ2-1
cdr3_aa: CASSISRYEQYF; cdr3_nt: TGTGCCAGCAGCATTAGCCGGTACGAGCAGTACTTC; d_call: .; v_call: TRBV7-2; clone_size: .; j_call: TRBJ2-7
cdr3_aa: CASSYEGHGLFF; cdr3_nt: TGTGCCAGCAGTTACGAGGGGCATGGGCTGTTTTTT; d_call: .; v_call: TRBV6-6; clone_size: .; j_call: TRBJ1-4
cdr3_aa: CASSYDTGDGYTF; cdr3_nt: TGTGCCAGCAGTTACGACACAGGGGATGGCTACACCTTC; d_call: TRBD1; v_call: TRBV6-2/TRBV6-3; clone_size: .; j_call: TRBJ1-2
cdr3_aa: CAWNQGLAPFNKNIQYF; cdr3_nt: TGTGCCTGGAACCAAGGACTAGCGCCATTCAACAAAAACATTCAGTACTTC; d_call: TRBD2; v_call: TRBV30; clone_size: once; j_call: TRBJ2-4
cdr3_aa: CASSVLGGWGTEAFF; cdr3_nt: TGTGCCAGCAGCGTTTTGGGGGGCTGGGGCACTGAAGCTTTCTTT; d_call: .; v_call: TRBV5-8; clone_size: .; j_call: TRBJ1-1
cdr3_aa: CASSLQGQDEAFF; cdr3_nt: TGTGCCAGCAGCCTACAGGGACAGGATGAAGCTTTCTTT; d_call: TRBD1; v_call: TRBV5-4; clone_size: .; j_call: TRBJ1-1
cdr3_aa: CSASNYEQYF; cdr3_nt: TGCAGTGCTTCAAACTACGAGCAGTACTTC; d_call: .; v_call: TRBV20-1; clone_size: .; j_call: TRBJ2-7
cdr3_aa: CSVLEGMGGNTIYF; cdr3_nt: TGCAGCGTTCTGGAGGGGATGGGTGGAAACACCATATATTTT; d_call: .; v_call: TRBV29-1; clone_size: .; j_call: TRBJ1-3
cdr3_aa: CASRRGLAGSYEQYF; cdr3_nt: TGTGCCAGCAGAAGGGGTCTGGCGGGGTCCTACGAGCAGTACTTC; d_call: .; v_call: TRBV28; clone_size: .; j_call: TRBJ2-7
cdr3_aa: CASSQSPAQNSNQPQHF; cdr3_nt: TGCGCCAGCAGTCAATCGCCAGCTCAAAATAGCAATCAGCCCCAGCATTTT; d_call: .; v_call: TRBV23-1; clone_size: .; j_call: TRBJ1-5
cdr3_aa: CASSRPGQNTEAFF; cdr3_nt: TGTGCCAGCAGCCGTCCGGGACAGAACACTGAAGCTTTCTTT; d_call: .; v_call: TRBV6-5; clone_size: .; j_call: TRBJ1-1
cdr3_aa: CASSPGTNQGEKLFF; cdr3_nt: TGTGCCAGCAGCCCCGGGACAAATCAGGGTGAAAAACTGTTTTTT; d_call: .; v_call: TRBV7-9; clone_size: .; j_call: TRBJ1-4
cdr3_aa: CASVDREGKLFF; cdr3_nt: TGTGCCAGCGTGGACAGAGAGGGAAAACTGTTTTTT; d_call: .; v_call: TRBV19; clone_size: .; j_call: TRBJ1-4
cdr3_aa: CSVEVARTEAFF; cdr3_nt: TGCAGCGTTGAAGTGGCGCGGACTGAAGCTTTCTTT; d_call: .; v_call: TRBV29-1; clone_size: .; j_call: TRBJ1-1
cdr3_aa: CAWSVGPSSYEQYF; cdr3_nt: TGTGCCTGGAGTGTCGGACCTTCCTCCTACGAGCAGTACTTC; d_call: .; v_call: TRBV30; clone_size: .; j_call: TRBJ2-7
cdr3_aa: CASSQGAVRNSPLHF; cdr3_nt: TGTGCCAGCAGCCAGGGGGCTGTTCGTAATTCACCCCTCCACTTT; d_call: TRBD1; v_call: TRBV7-9; clone_size: .; j_call: TRBJ1-6
cdr3_aa: CASRGASEAFF; cdr3_nt: TGTGCCAGCAGAGGGGCGTCTGAAGCTTTCTTT; d_call: .; v_call: TRBV5-4; clone_size: .; j_call: TRBJ1-1
cdr3_aa: CASSFRDPGEQYF; cdr3_nt: TGTGCCAGCAGCTTCCGGGACCCCGGGGAGCAGTACTTC; d_call: .; v_call: TRBV6-5; clone_size: once; j_call: TRBJ2-7
cdr3_aa: CAWRPGGQGHTEAFF; cdr3_nt: TGTGCCTGGAGGCCTGGGGGGCAGGGGCACACTGAAGCTTTCTTT; d_call: .; v_call: TRBV30; clone_size: .; j_call: TRBJ1-1
cdr3_aa: CASKGRGTDTQYF; cdr3_nt: TGTGCCAGTAAGGGCAGGGGCACAGATACGCAGTATTTT; d_call: .; v_call: TRBV19; clone_size: once; j_call: TRBJ2-3
cdr3_aa: CASSLGTRQSAFF; cdr3_nt: TGTGCCAGCAGCCTAGGAACCAGGCAATCGGCTTTCTTT; d_call: .; v_call: TRBV7-9; clone_size: .; j_call: TRBJ1-1
cdr3_aa: CASSPGTSGILYEQYF; cdr3_nt: TGTGCCAGCAGCCCAGGGACTAGCGGGATCCTGTACGAGCAGTACTTC; d_call: TRBD2; v_call: TRBV3-1/TRBV3-2; clone_size: .; j_call: TRBJ2-7
cdr3_aa: CASSQETGGDYGYTF; cdr3_nt: TGCGCCAGCAGCCAAGAGACAGGAGGCGACTATGGCTACACCTTC; d_call: .; v_call: TRBV4-1; clone_size: .; j_call: TRBJ1-2
cdr3_aa: CASTLLTTGNTIYF; cdr3_nt: TGTGCCAGCACCCTCCTGACAACTGGAAACACCATATATTTT; d_call: .; v_call: TRBV6-5; clone_size: .; j_call: TRBJ1-3
cdr3_aa: CASSPHFAGANYGYTF; cdr3_nt: TGTGCCAGCAGCCCCCATTTCGCAGGGGCTAACTATGGCTACACCTTC; d_call: .; v_call: TRBV7-9; clone_size: .; j_call: TRBJ1-2
cdr3_aa: CASSSPVGSTEAFF; cdr3_nt: TGTGCCAGCAGCTCCCCCGTTGGCAGCACTGAAGCTTTCTTT; d_call: .; v_call: TRBV11-3; clone_size: .; j_call: TRBJ1-1
cdr3_aa: CATSDTGGAGNLPQHF; cdr3_nt: TGTGCCACCAGTGACACGGGGGGGGCAGGGAATTTGCCCCAGCATTTT; d_call: .; v_call: TRBV24-1; clone_size: .; j_call: TRBJ1-5
cdr3_aa: CASSQVSGRLSYNEQFF; cdr3_nt: TGTGCCAGCAGCCAAGTTAGCGGGAGGCTCTCCTACAATGAGCAGTTCTTC; d_call: TRBD2; v_call: TRBV3-1/TRBV3-2; clone_size: .; j_call: TRBJ2-1
cdr3_aa: CASSLDGGTDEAFF; cdr3_nt: TGTGCCAGCAGCTTAGATGGAGGCACAGATGAAGCTTTCTTT; d_call: .; v_call: TRBV11-2; clone_size: .; j_call: TRBJ1-1
cdr3_aa: CASSFQRSSGFQETQYF; cdr3_nt: TGTGCCAGCAGTTTTCAGCGGTCTAGCGGGTTCCAAGAGACCCAGTACTTC; d_call: TRBD2; v_call: TRBV28; clone_size: once; j_call: TRBJ2-5